This section outlines one T cell receptor (beta chain) sequence together with its context. Its specificity is not known. The sample is drawn from a study of beta chain features in type 1 diabetes. Expressed TCRB transcripts were sequenced because the isolated RNA had all been reverse transcribed beforehand. Sequenced naive, central memory and regulatory T cell samples produced an average of approximately 3.5 million reads. Data came from immunoSEQ multiplex PCR; TCRdb stores just in-frame clones and leaves some out. The sample yields a few hundred thousand clones, roughly an eighth seen once. Study results and caveats: Resolution of whether HLA type affects TCRB rearrangement was not achieved here. Shorter TCRB CDR3s, moderately but significantly so, were found in Type 1 diabetes patients in all four CD4+ subsets.

Sorting produced populations that all topped 95% purity. V trimming: 7 bases; J trimming: 3 bases; junction bases outside the gene matches: 5. Germline V gene sequence: CDR1 GTSNPN, CDR2 SVGIG (reference sequence). This CDR3 has 13 residues. The source is a young woman with type 1 diabetes. This sequence joins TRBV30 and TRBJ2-7, with 11 bases lining up with TRBD1. The sequencing input was naive CD4+ T cells from blood. The CDR3 sequence: CALTGTGGYEQYF. CDR3 sequence (DNA): TGTGCCTTAACCGGGACAGGGGGCTACGAGCAGTACTTC. Full variable domain (missing parts from reference TRBV30 and TRBJ2-7): SQTIHQWPATLVQPVGSPLSLECTVEGTSNPNLYWYRQAAGRGLQLLFYSVGIGQISSEVPQNLSASRPQDRQFILSSKKLLLSDSGFYLCALTGTGGYEQYFGPGTRLTVT.